The 28 T cell receptor beta chains reported below all come from one sample, sequenced in a study of shared clonotypes between healthy human individuals. Generated by immunoSEQ multiplex PCR, the TCRdb table keeps only in-frame clones and is missing some. The table includes approximately 600,000 clones, about 95% detected once. CD45RO-negative cells were positively selected for CCR7, leaving out terminally differentiated effector memory CD45RA+ cells. The sequenced sample was naive CD8+ T cells sorted from blood. Every receptor here comes from a woman between 25 and 40 years old in good health.

This chain links TRBV11-2 with TRBJ2-7; 10 bases map to TRBD1. V gave up 8 bases and J gave up 5 bases; unmatched junction bases: 9. Germline values: CDR1 SGHAT, CDR2 FQNNGV. The length of the CDR3 is 14 residues. The CDR3 here is CASGTGTGVDEQYF. CDR3 bases: TGTGCCAGCGGTACCGGGACAGGGGTAGACGAGCAGTACTTC. The full variable domain, with the rest looked up from reference TRBV11-2 and TRBJ2-7, is EAGVAQSPRYKIIEKRQSVAFWCNPISGHATLYWYQQILGQGPKLLIQFQNNGVVDDSQLPKDRFSAERLKGVDSTLKIQPAKLEDSAVYLCASGTGTGVDEQYFGPGTRLTVT.

V and J are TRBV7-9 and TRBJ2-1, with 9 bases matching TRBD2. The germline CDR1 and CDR2 sequences are SEHNR and FQNEAQ (reference sequence). V lost 5 bases and J lost 6; bases outside the gene matches: 11. The CDR3 is 16 residues long. DNA of the CDR3: TGTGCCAGCAGCCTTAGACTAGCGGAAGAACCCAATGAGCAGTTCTTC. It yields the protein CASSLRLAEEPNEQFF.

The chain couples TRBV18 to TRBJ2-2; 10 bases align to TRBD1. Germline values: CDR1 KGHSH, CDR2 LQKENI. V dropped 2 bases and J dropped 7; count of bases not matched to a gene: 7. This CDR3 is 16 amino acids long. As DNA, the CDR3 is TGTGCCAGCTCACCAATTGACAGGGGGCCGGTCGGGGAGCTGTTTTTT. It specifies CASSPIDRGPVGELFF.

The rearrangement joins TRBV30 to TRBJ2-7; the D is unclear. The CDR3 is made up of 14 amino acids. Germline-derived CDR1 and CDR2 are GTSNPN and SVGIG (reference sequence). V shed 3 bases and J shed 3 bases, with 15 bases lying between them. The DNA of the CDR3 is TGTGCCTGGAGCCCCTCGGACGTATTCTACGAGCAGTACTTC. This gives the protein CAWSPSDVFYEQYF. Full variable domain (outside the CDR3, taken from reference TRBV30 and TRBJ2-7): SQTIHQWPATLVQPVGSPLSLECTVEGTSNPNLYWYRQAAGRGLQLLFYSVGIGQISSEVPQNLSASRPQDRQFILSSKKLLLSDSGFYLCAWSPSDVFYEQYFGPGTRLTVT.

This chain uses TRBV5-6 with TRBJ1-5, with D possibly TRBD1 on 5 matching bases. Trimming removed 4 bases at V and 4 bases at J, with 15 bases between. The CDR3 runs 15 residues. The germline V gene encodes CDR1 SGHDT and CDR2 YYEEEE. CDR3 DNA sequence: TGTGCCAGCAGCCCCGGGGCCAGTTCGAATCAGCCCCAGCATTTT. Its translation is CASSPGASSNQPQHF. Full variable domain (remainder filled in from reference TRBV5-6 and TRBJ1-5): DAGVTQSPTHLIKTRGQQVTLRCSPKSGHDTVSWYQQALGQGPQFIFQYYEEEERQRGNFPDRFSGHQFPNYSSELNVNALLLGDSALYLCASSPGASSNQPQHFGDGTRLSIL.

V and J are TRBV7-7 and TRBJ2-2; 13 bases agree with TRBD2. From germline, CDR1 is SSHAT and CDR2 FNYEAQ (reference sequence). V was clipped by 2 bases and J by 6 bases; unmatched bases: 9. The CDR3 is 18 amino acids. The CDR3 sequence is CASSLSTSGRGIAGELFF. The DNA for the CDR3 is TGTGCCAGCAGCTTAAGTACTAGCGGGAGGGGAATCGCCGGGGAGCTGTTTTTT.

This clone was detected only once. The chain links TRBV5-1 to TRBJ2-7; 7 bases fit TRBD2. The CDR3 has 14 residues. J gave up 4 bases and V 5 bases, and 9 bases lay outside the gene matches. Germline CDR1 is SGHRS and CDR2 is YFSETQ. CDR3 amino acids: CASRQTSEPYEQYF. Written as DNA, the CDR3 is TGCGCCAGCAGGCAAACTAGCGAGCCGTACGAGCAGTACTTC.

This clone was seen only once. The chain links TRBV30 to TRBJ2-7; TRBD1 matches at 9 bases. V lost 5 bases to trimming and J lost 2 bases; unmatched junction nucleotides: 7. The germline V gene encodes CDR1 GTSNPN and CDR2 SVGIG (reference sequence). The CDR3 runs to 14 residues. This CDR3 is CAWWDRATPYEQYF. The CDR3 DNA follows: TGTGCCTGGTGGGACAGGGCCACCCCCTACGAGCAGTACTTC.

This CDR3 reads CASEKLYSGNTIYF. The CDR3 nucleotides are TGTGCCAGCGAGAAGTTATACTCTGGAAACACCATATATTTT. V and J are TRBV19 and TRBJ1-3; D uncertain. Germline CDR1 and CDR2: LNHDA and SQIVND (reference sequence). Trimming took 9 bases from V and 0 from J, leaving 12 bases between them. The CDR3 has 14 amino acids.

The rearrangement links TRBV5-6 to TRBJ1-3; D is possibly TRBD1 (5 bases). Trimming took 1 base from V and 0 from J, leaving 8 bases between them. The CDR3 runs 15 residues. Germline V gives CDR1 SGHDT, CDR2 YYEEEE. The CDR3 loop is CASSLWGVSGNTIYF. In nucleotides, the CDR3 is TGTGCCAGCAGCTTGTGGGGGGTCTCTGGAAACACCATATATTTT.

The CDR3 loop is CASSYSSDEQFF. CDR3 nucleotide sequence: TGTGCCAGCAGTTACTCGTCGGATGAGCAGTTCTTC. The chain links TRBV6-6 to TRBJ2-1; D unclear. Germline assignment: CDR1 MNHNY and CDR2 SVGAGI (reference sequence). The CDR3 length is 12 residues. V lost 0 bases and J 8 bases, leaving 5 bases between the germline ends.

The V and J genes are TRBV30 and TRBJ1-1; D call uncertain. This CDR3 spans 13 amino acids. V dropped 8 bases and J dropped 4 bases, with 17 bases sitting between them. Germline loops: CDR1 GTSNPN, CDR2 SVGIG (reference sequence). The CDR3 loop reads CAGMYHRSTEAFF. CDR3 in DNA: TGTGCCGGGATGTACCACCGGTCCACTGAAGCTTTCTTT.

The genes are TRBV28 and TRBJ2-3; either TRBD1 or TRBD2 may supply D (6 bases each). There are 12 residues in the CDR3. The germline gives CDR1 MDHEN, CDR2 SYDVKM. V dropped 11 bases and J dropped 6 bases, with 15 bases sitting between them. For the CDR3, the DNA is TGTGCCCGACCAGGGGCGGGGGATACGCAGTATTTT. Amino acid sequence: CARPGAGDTQYF.

The chain links TRBV29-1 to TRBJ2-7, with D tentatively TRBD2 (6 bases). Germline-derived CDR1 and CDR2 are SQVTM and ANQGSEA. V was cut by 5 bases and J by 7 bases, with 12 bases left in between. The CDR3 has 11 residues. CDR3 coding DNA: TGCAGCGTTTCCGGAGGGCAGGAGCAGTACTTC. Amino acid sequence: CSVSGGQEQYF.

V and J are TRBV9 and TRBJ2-2; a weak D match, TRBD2 (6 bases). The germline V gene has CDR1 SGDLS and CDR2 YYNGEE. Trimming left V 2 bases short and J 1 base short, with 9 bases between. CDR3 length equals 15 residues. Here the CDR3 reads CASSVGTQNTGELFF. The CDR3 coding sequence is TGTGCCAGCAGCGTCGGGACTCAGAACACCGGGGAGCTGTTTTTT.

The J gene is TRBJ2-7, the V gene TRBV27, with 12 bases identical to TRBD1. CDR1 MNHEY and CDR2 SMNVEV come from the germline V gene (reference sequence). The CDR3 is made up of 16 amino acids. J was trimmed by 4 bases and V by 5 bases; bases with no gene match: 9. The CDR3 loop is CASSPLPGQGAYEQYF. The CDR3 coding sequence is TGTGCCAGCAGTCCCCTCCCGGGACAGGGGGCGTACGAGCAGTACTTC.

Here the CDR3 reads CAAAELGRGREVYTF. CDR3 DNA sequence: TGTGCCGCCGCTGAGCTGGGCAGGGGGAGAGAAGTCTACACCTTC. The chain employs TRBV27 and TRBJ1-2, with 7 nucleotides matching TRBD1. Germline lookup yields CDR1 MNHEY and CDR2 SMNVEV (reference sequence). The CDR3 runs 15 residues. The J segment lost 10 bases and the V segment lost 11 bases, leaving 22 bases of the junction unmatched.

The rearrangement links TRBV7-9 to TRBJ2-1; weak D call: TRBD2 (6 bases). CDR1 and CDR2 from the germline V gene are SEHNR and FQNEAQ (reference sequence). The V gene lost 5 bases and the J gene lost 7 bases, with 18 bases spanning the gap. The CDR3 extends over 15 amino acids. In DNA form, the CDR3 reads TGTGCCAGCAGCGTCCCGCGGGGCCGGATAAATGAGCAGTTCTTC. Residues: CASSVPRGRINEQFF. Full variable domain (outside the CDR3, taken from reference TRBV7-9 and TRBJ2-1): DTGVSQNPRHKITKRGQNVTFRCDPISEHNRLYWYRQTLGQGPEFLTYFQNEAQLEKSRLLSDRFSAERPKGSFSTLEIQRTEQGDSAMYLCASSVPRGRINEQFFGPGTRLTVL.

Written as DNA, the CDR3 is TGTGCCAGCAGTTTACAGACAGGGGGCAGCTCCTACGAGCAGTACTTC. This codes for CASSLQTGGSSYEQYF. The rearrangement uses TRBV28 and TRBJ2-7; 10 bases line up with TRBD1. V dropped 2 bases and J dropped 0; count of bases not matched to a gene: 4. This CDR3 has 16 amino acids. Germline V lookup: CDR1 MDHEN, CDR2 SYDVKM. The full variable domain, rest sourced from reference TRBV28 and TRBJ2-7, is DVKVTQSSRYLVKRTGEKVFLECVQDMDHENMFWYRQDPGLGLRLIYFSYDVKMKEKGDIPEGYSVSREKKERFSLILESASTNQTSMYLCASSLQTGGSSYEQYFGPGTRLTVT.

The gene calls are TRBV19 and TRBJ2-7; tentatively, D is TRBD1 or TRBD2 (7 bases each). The CDR3 contains 13 residues. The germline V gene encodes CDR1 LNHDA and CDR2 SQIVND (reference sequence). Trimming took off 11 bases at V and 2 bases at J, with 16 bases between the two ends. CDR3 nucleotides: TGTGCCTCAAGGGGGCTAGCGGCCTACGAGCAGTACTTC. The encoded protein is CASRGLAAYEQYF.

The chain employs TRBV9 and TRBJ2-1; no reliable D call. Germline CDR1 and CDR2: SGDLS and YYNGEE. This CDR3 spans 12 amino acids. Trimming took 3 bases from V and 2 from J, leaving 3 bases between them. CDR3 bases: TGTGCCAGCAGCGACACCTACAATGAGCAGTTCTTC. It yields the protein CASSDTYNEQFF.

The rearrangement links TRBV6-5 to TRBJ2-7, with unresolved D. V lost 6 bases, J lost 1 base, and 13 bases lay in between. CDR3 length: 14 amino acids. The germline V gene encodes CDR1 MNHEY and CDR2 SVGAGI. The DNA for the CDR3 is TGTGCCAGCAGCCACGGCGAGATTTCCTACGAGCAGTACTTC. It specifies CASSHGEISYEQYF.

The chain joins TRBV15 to TRBJ2-3, with a weak D call TRBD1 (6 bases). The CDR3 is made up of 17 amino acids. Trimming took off 5 bases at V and 4 bases at J, with 22 bases between the two ends. CDR1 is LNHNV, CDR2 YYDKDF, per germline (reference sequence). CDR3 sequence (DNA): TGTGCCACCAGCTCAACCCGCGACAGGCAGATGGCAGATACGCAGTATTTT. This translates into CATSSTRDRQMADTQYF.

This sequence joins TRBV10-2 and TRBJ2-5; D perhaps matches TRBD1 (5 bases). V dropped 1 base and J dropped 4 bases, with 7 bases sitting between them. Germline V lookup: CDR1 WSHSY, CDR2 SAAADI. This CDR3 spans 13 amino acids. The CDR3 nucleotides read TGCGCCAGCAGTGAGTGGGGCGCAGAGACCCAGTACTTC. Translation gives CASSEWGAETQYF.

V is TRBV27 and J is TRBJ1-1; TRBD1 is a possible D gene (5 bases). The V gene's germline CDR1 is MNHEY and CDR2 SMNVEV (reference sequence). The CDR3 has 13 amino acids. Trimming pared 4 bases from V and 1 base from J, leaving 7 bases between. CDR3 nucleotides: TGTGCCAGCAGTTGGGGGGGGAACACTGAAGCTTTCTTT. Translation gives CASSWGGNTEAFF.

For this clone: This specimen includes other DNA sequences encoding the same CDR3. The chain employs TRBV4-1 and TRBJ2-7; TRBD2 aligns across 10 bases. V trimming: 0 bases; J trimming: 4 bases; junction bases outside the gene matches: 3. Germline assignment: CDR1 MGHRA and CDR2 YSYEKL. This CDR3 spans 15 amino acids. CDR3 coding DNA: TGCGCCAGCAGCCAAGATTTACTAGCGGGATACGAGCAGTACTTC. Translated: CASSQDLLAGYEQYF.

V gene TRBV11-2 combines with J gene TRBJ2-7, with D possibly called TRBD1 or TRBD2 (6 bases each). The germline CDR1 and CDR2 sequences are SGHAT and FQNNGV. This CDR3 region has 15 residues. With 0 bases removed from V and 1 base from J, the gap between germline ends came to 10 bases. CDR3 residues: CASSLEGGRSYEQYF. CDR3 DNA sequence: TGTGCCAGCAGCTTAGAGGGGGGCCGGTCCTACGAGCAGTACTTC.

CDR3 in amino acids: CASSEFGGTEAFF. CDR3 coding DNA: TGTGCCAGCAGTGAATTTGGGGGCACTGAAGCTTTCTTT. The chain couples TRBV25-1 to TRBJ1-1; the D gene is possibly TRBD1 (5 bases). Germline V lookup: CDR1 MGHDK, CDR2 SYGVNS. V dropped 1 base and J dropped 4 bases, with 7 bases sitting between them. This CDR3 contains 13 residues.